Listed below are T cell receptor beta chains from one sample, sequenced in a study of blood T cell repertoires in COVID-19. Produced via immunoSEQ multiplex PCR; TCRdb's table is partial and in-frame only. The data hold around 170,000 clones, with 70% to 90% observed a single time. The material sequenced was peripheral blood. The receptors stem from a woman in her sixties or seventies with acute or convalescent COVID-19. The CDR3 runs from the conserved cysteine through the conserved F or W. The D gene is left open where the match is weak. Clone size, where shown, is once, few, many, or a class for clones that have expanded.

j_call | d_call | v_call | clone_size | cdr3_length | cdr3_aa | cdr3_nt
TRBJ1-5 | NA | TRBV24-1 | NA | 16 | CATSDAGRASNQPQHF | TGTGCCACCAGTGACGCCGGCAGGGCGAGCAATCAGCCCCAGCATTTT
TRBJ2-1 | TRBD2 | TRBV2 | NA | 16 | CATKPPTSGEDNEQFF | TGTGCCACCAAACCCCCGACTAGCGGGGAGGACAATGAGCAGTTCTTC
TRBJ2-1 | TRBD2 | TRBV28 | NA | 17 | CASKVPRLAGDVDEQFF | TGTGCCAGCAAAGTCCCAAGACTAGCGGGAGATGTGGATGAGCAGTTCTTC
TRBJ1-1 | TRBD1 | TRBV18 | NA | 15 | CASSNSGTGRTEAFF | TGTGCCAGCTCAAACTCCGGGACAGGGAGAACTGAAGCTTTCTTT
TRBJ1-4 | NA | TRBV6-5 | NA | 14 | CASSPGHLNEKLFF | TGTGCCAGCAGTCCGGGACACCTTAATGAAAAACTGTTTTTT
TRBJ1-5 | NA | TRBV19 | few | 13 | CASTKGGNQPQHF | TGTGCCAGTACGAAGGGGGGCAATCAGCCCCAGCATTTT
TRBJ2-6 | TRBD2 | TRBV23-1 | NA | 20 | CASSQSRLAGASSGANVLTF | TGCGCCAGCAGTCAATCGAGGCTAGCGGGGGCATCCTCTGGGGCCAACGTCCTGACTTTC
TRBJ1-1 | NA | TRBV6-5 | few | 14 | CASTLSRRGTEAFF | TGTGCCAGCACCCTTTCTCGAAGGGGCACTGAAGCTTTCTTT
TRBJ1-5 | NA | TRBV9 | NA | 13 | CASSPSEFQPQHF | TGTGCCAGCAGCCCCTCGGAGTTTCAGCCCCAGCATTTT
TRBJ1-5 | NA | TRBV2 | NA | 13 | CASRGRGNQPQHF | TGTGCCAGCAGAGGGAGGGGCAATCAGCCCCAGCATTTT